This T cell receptor beta chain was profiled in a study of CD8 T cells in Susac syndrome. An amount of RNA that ranged from about 0.45 to 1 ug was reverse transcribed with random hexamers. immunoSEQ multiplex PCR amplified TCR beta CDR3 across 54 Vbeta, 13 Jbeta. TCRdb re-analysed the immunoSEQ multiplex PCR reads in MiXCR, keeping a single row per CDR3 protein. The sample includes about 160,000 distinct CDR3 sequences, 90% to 97% of them seen just once. The ends lost 5 bases at V and 4 bases at J; junction bases unmatched: 10. CDR3 length: 15 residues. Germline CDR1 and CDR2: LNHNV and YYDKDF (reference sequence). As for this clonotype: Its antigen is undetermined.

Overall study findings and caveats: CD4+ T cell repertoires in Susac syndrome exhibited no evidence of clonal expansion.

TCR beta sequencing covered blood CD8+ and CD4+ T cells. The CD8+ and CD4+ T cells were isolated magnetically using a negative isolation approach, whereas the TEMRA cells were enriched by FACS. This clonotype was sampled from a human donor with Susac syndrome. The specimen was CD4+ T cells from PBMCs. V is TRBV15 and J is TRBJ2-5, with 7 nucleotides matching TRBD1. As DNA, the CDR3 is TGTGCCACCAGCTTCGAACGAACAGGGGCAGAGACCCAGTACTTC. Its protein is CATSFERTGAETQYF.